This T cell receptor (beta chain) was sequenced during a study of T cell repertoires in cytomegalovirus infection. Study-level information: Through public TCR beta signatures, both CMV infection and matching HLA type were indicated.

One entry per CDR3 protein results from TCRdb running MiXCR on the reads. This sample has under 800,000 distinct CDR3 sequences, with 20% to 25% found just once. Study-level findings and limits: Ex vivo responses were dominated by HLA-C-restricted CMV-specific TCR beta clonotypes. CMV carriers with the relevant HLA were identified by cumulative public TCR beta family frequency.

This clonotype was seen many times. Its antigen is unknown. With 3 bases clipped from V and 5 bases from J, the junction kept 9 bases outside the gene matches. The CDR3 spans 16 residues. Germline lookup yields CDR1 MDHEN and CDR2 SYDVKM. The sequenced material came from CD8+ T cells from PBMCs. The chain joins TRBV28 to TRBJ2-1, with 8 bases matching TRBD2. This receptor was obtained from a human donor in good health (CMV status not recorded). Some clones in this sample may be carry-over from other donors' samples. The CDR3 region is CASSFHRGGPDNEQFF. CDR3 DNA: TGTGCCAGCAGTTTCCACCGGGGGGGCCCGGACAATGAGCAGTTCTTC.